This T cell receptor beta chain stems from a study of T cells in Graves' hyperthyroidism and ophthalmopathy. This CDR3 spans 12 amino acids. Trimming stripped 7 bases from V and 4 bases from J, with 10 bases between. Germline values: CDR1 SNHLY, CDR2 FYNNEI. This clonotype was counted only a few times. Its antigen is currently unknown. Patients aged 18 to 65 with hyperthyroidism were newly diagnosed, with duration under 2 months. Not enrolled were patients with uncontrolled infection, other autoimmune disease, pregnancy or lactation. The diagnoses drew upon clinical symptoms, serum thyroxine and TRAb, thyroid ultrasound and orbital computed tomography. RNA transcripts were the template for amplifying TCR beta CDR3 regions. In the first-round RT-PCR of the TCR CDR3, the HTBI primer set was used. TCRdb itself ran the multiplex PCR reads through MiXCR, one entry per CDR3 protein. The sample has some 600,000 distinct CDR3 sequences; around 14% are singletons.

Study results and caveats: Also found in blood were most expanded thyroid clonotypes above 0.001.

Sequences were obtained from blood. This chain uses TRBV2 with TRBJ1-1, with D tentatively TRBD1 (5 bases). The source is a woman in her 30s with Graves' hyperthyroidism that later progressed to Graves' ophthalmopathy. This CDR3 is CASKGLGTEAFF. DNA of the CDR3: TGTGCCAGCAAGGGGTTGGGCACTGAAGCTTTCTTT. Full variable domain (remainder filled in from reference TRBV2 and TRBJ1-1): EPEVTQTPSHQVTQMGQEVILRCVPISNHLYFYWYRQILGQKVEFLVSFYNNEISEKSEIFDDQFSVERPDGSNFTLKIRSTKLEDSAMYFCASKGLGTEAFFGQGTRLTVV.